The clone carrying this TCR beta chain was detected a few times. The sample is drawn from a study of molecular identifiers for immune sequencing clone quantification. This CDR3 is 14 amino acids long. The V gene end was trimmed by 5 bases and the J gene end by 4 bases; junction bases not matched to a gene: 7. The germline V gene encodes CDR1 SGHTA and CDR2 FQGTGA. TCRdb passed the PCR reads through MiXCR, listing each CDR3 protein once. The data contain roughly 300,000 distinct CDR3 sequences, roughly 24% of them singletons. Sequenced: naive CD8+ T cells from blood, with Jurkat cell RNA spiked in. Subset given: FACS-sorted CD8+CD4-CCR7+CD45RA+ naive T cells. The receptor was derived from a human donor in good health. Some libraries in this study had Jurkat cell RNA spiked in. V is TRBV7-3 and J is TRBJ2-5; 7 nucleotides match TRBD2. DNA of the CDR3: TGTGCCAGCAGCCCCCACGGGGGGTTAGAGACCCAGTACTTC. The encoded protein is CASSPHGGLETQYF. The variable domain in full, completed from reference TRBV7-3 and TRBJ2-5, reads GAGVSQTPSNKVTEKGKYVELRCDPISGHTALYWYRQSLGQGPEFLIYFQGTGAADDSGLPNDRFFAVRPEGSVSTLKIQRTERGDSAVYLCASSPHGGLETQYFGPGTRLLVL.